This entry lists 5 T cell receptor beta chains sequenced from one sample in a study of shared clonotypes between healthy human individuals. Terminally differentiated effector memory CD45RA+ cells were excluded from the naive CD8 cells, which were CD45RO-negative and positively selected for CCR7. Sequenced by immunoSEQ multiplex PCR; TCRdb stores in-frame clones only, minus some. The table has millions of clones, roughly 94% seen once. Specimen: naive CD8+ T cells sorted from blood. Receptors were obtained from a man between 18 and 35 years old in good health.

The chain is built from TRBV4-3 and TRBJ2-5; D is unclear. The ends were cut back, 0 bases at V and 5 bases at J, with 10 bases in the middle. Germline assignment: CDR1 LGHNA and CDR2 YSLEER. The CDR3 is 14 residues long. In nucleotides, the CDR3 is TGCGCCAGCAGCCAAGACCTGATAGGGGAGACCCAGTACTTC. Its translation is CASSQDLIGETQYF.

This clone showed up just once. The V gene is TRBV2, the J gene TRBJ1-6; 9 nucleotides agree with TRBD1. This CDR3 spans 16 amino acids. With V trimmed by 1 base and J by 10 bases, 8 bases remained unmatched. Germline V gene sequence: CDR1 SNHLY, CDR2 FYNNEI. In DNA form, the CDR3 reads TGTGCCAGCAGTGAAGTAACAGGGGGCCCCCGGTCACCCCTCCACTTT. Translated: CASSEVTGGPRSPLHF.

This chain connects TRBV29-1 to TRBJ2-7; 7 bases are shared with TRBD1. V shed 8 bases and J 0 bases; nucleotides not matched to a gene: 4. Per the germline V gene, CDR1 is SQVTM and CDR2 is ANQGSEA. The CDR3 totals 12 residues. This CDR3 reads CSYRDSSYEQYF. In DNA, the CDR3 is TGCAGCTATAGGGACAGCTCCTACGAGCAGTACTTC.

The chain recombines TRBV27 with TRBJ2-5; 7 bases are a match to TRBD2. This CDR3 is built from 16 residues. Germline V gives CDR1 MNHEY, CDR2 SMNVEV (reference sequence). Trimming took 2 bases from V and 5 from J; bases not matched to a gene: 11. CDR3 DNA: TGTGCCAGCAGTTTAGCGTGGGCGGGAGCCTGGGAGACCCAGTACTTC. Translation: CASSLAWAGAWETQYF.

The CDR3 sequence is CASNGLAVNEQFF. The CDR3, as DNA: TGTGCCAGCAATGGACTAGCGGTCAACGAGCAGTTCTTC. The chain employs TRBV6-5 and TRBJ2-1; the match to TRBD2 covers 10 bases. Germline V gives CDR1 MNHEY, CDR2 SVGAGI. The CDR3 consists of 13 residues. J gave up 10 bases and V 7 bases, and 7 bases lay outside the gene matches.